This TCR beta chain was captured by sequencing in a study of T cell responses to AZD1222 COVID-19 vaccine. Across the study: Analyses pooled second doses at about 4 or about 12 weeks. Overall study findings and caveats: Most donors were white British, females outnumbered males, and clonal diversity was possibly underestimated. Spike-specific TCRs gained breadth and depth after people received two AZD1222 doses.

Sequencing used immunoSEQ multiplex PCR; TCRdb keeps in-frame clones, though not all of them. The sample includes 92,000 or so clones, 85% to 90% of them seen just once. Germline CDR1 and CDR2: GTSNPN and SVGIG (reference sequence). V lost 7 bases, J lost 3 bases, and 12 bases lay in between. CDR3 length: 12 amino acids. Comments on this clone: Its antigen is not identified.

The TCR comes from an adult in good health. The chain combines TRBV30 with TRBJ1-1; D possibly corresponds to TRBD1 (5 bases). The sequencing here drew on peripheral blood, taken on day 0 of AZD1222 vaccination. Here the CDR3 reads CASRVGDTEAFF. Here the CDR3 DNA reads TGTGCCTCCAGGGTTGGGGACACTGAAGCTTTCTTT.